These T cell receptor beta chains were read from a single sample in a study of CD8+CD57+ T cells in acquired aplastic anemia. TCRdb ran MiXCR on the reads and lists one entry per CDR3 protein. The top ten hold around 12% of the sample, which has 150,000 to 180,000 distinct CDR3 sequences, just over 50% seen once. The sequenced sample was sorted CD4+, CD8+, or CD8+CD57+ T cells (not recorded which) from PBMCs. These TCRs come from a human donor with aplastic anemia. Each CDR3 is given with its conserved first and last residue. The order of the fields is J gene, clone size, D gene, V gene, CDR3 DNA, CDR3 protein. D genes are given only for firm matches. Clone size is shown for a subset of rows, as once, few, many or a class of expanded clone.

TRBJ2-1 many TRBD2 TRBV20-1 TGCAGTGCTAGAGATCGGGGGGACAATGAGCAGTTCTTC CSARDRGDNEQFF
TRBJ2-7 - - TRBV7-9 TGTGCCAGCGGGGATTCGGGGTACGAGCAGTACTTC CASGDSGYEQYF
TRBJ1-1 many - TRBV20-1 TGCAGTGCTAAAATATCGGGGTTCACTGAAGCTTTCTTT CSAKISGFTEAFF
TRBJ2-1 - - TRBV25-1 TGTGCCAGCAGTGCTTCCTCGGGGCAGTTCTTC CASSASSGQFF
TRBJ2-7 - - TRBV15 TGTGCCACCAGCAGCCTGGGTTTCCCAGATACGCAGTACTTC CATSSLGFPDTQYF
TRBJ1-6 many - TRBV27 TGTGCCAGCAGCCAGGGCATCCTGAGCTCCTATAATTCACCCCTCCACTTT CASSQGILSSYNSPLHF
TRBJ2-1 - TRBD2 TRBV2 TGCGCCAGCAGTGTTAGCGGGTACTCCTACAATGAGCAGTTCTTC CASSVSGYSYNEQFF
TRBJ1-1 many TRBD1 TRBV7-9 TGTGCCAGCAGCCGTACAGGGGTTAACACTGAAGCTTTCTTT CASSRTGVNTEAFF
TRBJ1-6 few - TRBV6-5 TGTGCCAGCAGTTTTGCGACGGAGAATTCACCCCTCCACTTT CASSFATENSPLHF
TRBJ1-2 few TRBD1 TRBV20-1 TGCAGTGCTACAGGGGGCGACTATGGCTACACCTTC CSATGGDYGYTF
TRBJ1-1 - - TRBV20-1 TGCAGTGCTAGAAGGGCAGGTGGGGTCACTGAAGCTTTCTTT CSARRAGGVTEAFF
TRBJ2-6 - TRBD1 TRBV11-1 TGTGCCAGCAGCATACCCCGGGACAGTATTGTCTTTGGGGCCAACGTCCTGACTTTC CASSIPRDSIVFGANVLTF
TRBJ2-3 many - TRBV2 TGTGCCAGCATCCAGGCAGATACGCAGTATTTT CASIQADTQYF
TRBJ2-7 - TRBD2 TRBV20-1 TGCAGTGCTTTGGTCCGGGACCGCGGGAGGGCCTACGAGCAGTACTTC CSALVRDRGRAYEQYF
TRBJ1-3 - - TRBV5-1 TGCGCCAGCAGCACCGACAGAACAGGAAACACCATATATTTT CASSTDRTGNTIYF
TRBJ2-5 - TRBD2 TRBV20-1 TGCAGTGCTAGAGTGGGTAGCGGGAGGGCCGGGGAGACCCAGTACTTC CSARVGSGRAGETQYF
TRBJ2-2 - TRBD2 TRBV7-6 TGCGCCAGCAGCCTGAGCGGGAACACCGAGGAGCTGTTTTTT CASSLSGNTEELFF
TRBJ1-6 - - TRBV11-2 TGTGCCAGCAGCTTAGTGACGTCGGGGAATTCACCCCTCCACTTT CASSLVTSGNSPLHF
TRBJ1-1 many - TRBV5-1 TGCGCCAGCAGGCTTATCCTTGGGGCAGGCGTTAAGAACACTGAAGCTTTCTTT CASRLILGAGVKNTEAFF
TRBJ2-1 many - TRBV6-1 TGTGCCAGCAGTACGACAGGCGCCTACAATGAGCAGTTCTTC CASSTTGAYNEQFF
TRBJ2-7 many - TRBV5-1 TGCGCCAGCAGACCCAGCGACAGCCCCTACGAGCAGTACTTC CASRPSDSPYEQYF
TRBJ2-7 - - TRBV19 TGTGCCAGTGCTCTAGCGACCCATTACGAGCAGTACTTC CASALATHYEQYF
TRBJ1-5 - - TRBV7-8 TGTGCCAGCAGCTTACCAGGTCAGCCCCAGCATTTT CASSLPGQPQHF
TRBJ2-1 - TRBD1 TRBV11-1 TGTGCCAGCAGCTTGCCGGGACAGGGTACCGATGAGCAGTTCTTC CASSLPGQGTDEQFF
TRBJ2-3 - TRBD1 TRBV20-1 TGCAGTGCCCCCCAGACAGGGGGCTTCACAGATACGCAGTATTTT CSAPQTGGFTDTQYF
TRBJ1-2 many - TRBV19 TGTGCCAGTAGTACCCCCAAGGAGGGTTCCTATGGCTACACCTTC CASSTPKEGSYGYTF
TRBJ1-5 - - TRBV10-3 TGTGCCATCAGTGAGGGATGGAGAAGCAATCAGCCCCAGCATTTT CAISEGWRSNQPQHF
TRBJ2-7 few TRBD2 TRBV7-8 TGTACCAGCAGCCCGACTGCGGGGGGTAGCTCCTACGAGCAGTACTTC CTSSPTAGGSSYEQYF
TRBJ2-5 many TRBD2 TRBV7-6 TGTGCCAGCAGCTTAGAGATAGCGGGGGGCCAAGAGACCCAGTACTTC CASSLEIAGGQETQYF
TRBJ2-3 few - TRBV6-6 TGTGCCAGCAGTTACTCGGAGGGGGCAACAGATATGCAGTATTTT CASSYSEGATDMQYF
TRBJ1-1 - - TRBV6-5 TGTGCCAGCAGTTACGTTCCCTCCACAGGGTCCCCTGAAGCCTTCTTT CASSYVPSTGSPEAFF
TRBJ2-7 - - TRBV7-9 TGTGCCAGCAGCTTGACAGGAGACTACGAGCAGTACTTC CASSLTGDYEQYF
TRBJ2-5 - TRBD2 TRBV4-2 TGTGCCAGCAGCCAAGAATCGGGGGGTGGGGAGACCCAGTACTTC CASSQESGGGETQYF
TRBJ1-5 few - TRBV10-2 TGCGCCAGCAGAGGAGACGGGCGCAATCAGCCCCAGCATTTT CASRGDGRNQPQHF
TRBJ2-7 many - TRBV19 TGTGCCAGTAGTATGGGAGGCGGCTACGAGCAGTACTTC CASSMGGGYEQYF
TRBJ1-2 many TRBD1 TRBV7-9 TGTGCCAGCAGCCCTTCTCAGGGGGCCTATGGCTACACCTTC CASSPSQGAYGYTF
TRBJ2-1 - TRBD1 TRBV2 TGTGCCAGCAAACGGGACAGGGGTTCTGATGAGCAGTTCTTC CASKRDRGSDEQFF
TRBJ1-1 - - TRBV19 TGTGCCAGTAGTATTGTCGGCCCGGGGGTCGAAGCTTTCTTT CASSIVGPGVEAFF
TRBJ2-1 few - TRBV25-1 TGTGCCAGCGGAGGAACGGGACGGACCTACAATGAGCAGTTCTTC CASGGTGRTYNEQFF
TRBJ1-5 once - TRBV19 TGTGCCAGTAGTCGACAGGATAGCAATCAGCCCCAGCATTTT CASSRQDSNQPQHF
TRBJ1-2 many TRBD1 TRBV14 TGTGCCAGCAGTCTTATTCCAGGGGGAGATGGCTACACCTTC CASSLIPGGDGYTF
TRBJ1-1 - TRBD1 TRBV2 TGTGCCAGCACTGGGACAGGGGGAAGGTGGGAAGCTTTCTTT CASTGTGGRWEAFF
TRBJ2-3 once - TRBV20-1 TGCAGTGCCCTCGGGACCACAGATACGCAGTATTTT CSALGTTDTQYF
TRBJ2-7 - - TRBV5-4 TGTGCCAGCAGCCTCGGGGTAGTCGCCTACGAGCAGTACTTC CASSLGVVAYEQYF
TRBJ2-1 - - TRBV15 TGTGCCACCAGCAGAAGGGGCGGTCTGAATGAGGAGCAGTTCTTC CATSRRGGLNEEQFF
TRBJ2-6 many - TRBV12-3/TRBV12-4 TGTGCCAGCAGACCCACAGGTTACTCTGGGGCCAACGTCCTGACTTTC CASRPTGYSGANVLTF
TRBJ2-7 - - TRBV20-1 TGCAGTGCCAGCACTGGCGGGGCCCTGGGGGAGCAGTACTTC CSASTGGALGEQYF
TRBJ2-2 - - TRBV2 TGTGCCAGCCTCGTACAGGGCCAGACGAACACCGGGGAGCTGTTTTTT CASLVQGQTNTGELFF
TRBJ1-6 few - TRBV2 TGTGCCAGCCTAGGCCAGCCCCCATCACCCCTCCACTTT CASLGQPPSPLHF
TRBJ2-2 many TRBD1 TRBV6-1 TGTGCCAGCAGTCTCCCGGGACAGGCGAACACCGGGGAGCTGTTTTTT CASSLPGQANTGELFF
TRBJ2-5 - TRBD1 TRBV11-1 TGTGCCAGCAGCTTAGGACAGGGCGGGTACTTC CASSLGQGGYF
TRBJ2-7 - - TRBV29-1 TGCAGCTTGGCCACAGCCTCCTACGAGCAGTACTTC CSLATASYEQYF
TRBJ1-1 many - TRBV7-9 TGTGCCAGCAGCTTAGGACAGCCTGAAGCTTTCTTT CASSLGQPEAFF
TRBJ1-1 - TRBD1 TRBV24-1 TGTGCCACCAGTGATGGGACAGGGACGAACACTGAAGCTTTCTTT CATSDGTGTNTEAFF
TRBJ2-7 - - TRBV20-1 TGCAGTGCTAGAATTCTTTACGAGCAGTACTTC CSARILYEQYF